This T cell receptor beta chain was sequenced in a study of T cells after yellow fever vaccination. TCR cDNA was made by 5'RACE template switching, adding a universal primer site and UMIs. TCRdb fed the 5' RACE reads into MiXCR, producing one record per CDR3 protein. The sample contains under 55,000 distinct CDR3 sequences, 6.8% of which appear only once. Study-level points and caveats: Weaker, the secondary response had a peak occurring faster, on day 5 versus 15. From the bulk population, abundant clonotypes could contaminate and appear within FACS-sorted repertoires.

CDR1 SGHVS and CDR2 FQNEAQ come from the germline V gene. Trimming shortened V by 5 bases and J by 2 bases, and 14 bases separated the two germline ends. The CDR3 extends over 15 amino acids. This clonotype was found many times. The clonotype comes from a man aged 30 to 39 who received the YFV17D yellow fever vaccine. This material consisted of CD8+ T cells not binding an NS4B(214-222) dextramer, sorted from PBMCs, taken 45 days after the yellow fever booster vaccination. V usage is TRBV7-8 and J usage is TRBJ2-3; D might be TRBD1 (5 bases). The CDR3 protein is CASSNSQGTTDTQYF. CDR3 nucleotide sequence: TGTGCCAGCAGCAACTCTCAGGGTACCACAGATACGCAGTATTTT.